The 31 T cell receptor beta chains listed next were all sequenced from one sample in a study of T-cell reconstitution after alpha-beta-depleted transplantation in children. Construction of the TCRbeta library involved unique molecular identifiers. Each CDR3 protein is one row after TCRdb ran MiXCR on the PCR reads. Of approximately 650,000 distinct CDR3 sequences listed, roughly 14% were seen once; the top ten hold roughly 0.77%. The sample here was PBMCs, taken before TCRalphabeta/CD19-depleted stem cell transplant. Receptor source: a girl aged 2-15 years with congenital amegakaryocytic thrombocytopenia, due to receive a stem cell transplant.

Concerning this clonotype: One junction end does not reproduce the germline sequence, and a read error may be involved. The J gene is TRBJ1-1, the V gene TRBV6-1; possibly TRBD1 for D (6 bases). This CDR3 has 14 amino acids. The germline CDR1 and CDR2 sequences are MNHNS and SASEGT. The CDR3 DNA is TGTGCCAGCGGTGAAGGGGGAGGGGACACTGAAGCTTTCTTT. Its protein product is CASGEGGGDTEAFF.

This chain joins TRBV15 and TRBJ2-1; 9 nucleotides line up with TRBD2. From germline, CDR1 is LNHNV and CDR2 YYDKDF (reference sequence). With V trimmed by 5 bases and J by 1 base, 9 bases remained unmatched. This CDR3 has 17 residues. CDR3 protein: CATSPWRSGRSYNEQFF. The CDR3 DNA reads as TGTGCCACCAGCCCATGGAGGAGCGGGAGGTCCTACAATGAGCAGTTCTTC.

The CDR3 loop is CATSEAGRRSYNEQFF. CDR3 in DNA: TGTGCCACCAGTGAGGCGGGGAGACGCTCCTACAATGAGCAGTTCTTC. The chain recombines TRBV24-1 with TRBJ2-1; perhaps TRBD2 as D (6 bases). Germline-derived CDR1 and CDR2 are KGHDR and SFDVKD. The CDR3 extends over 16 amino acids. Deletions cut 4 bases from V and 0 bases from J, with 12 bases between.

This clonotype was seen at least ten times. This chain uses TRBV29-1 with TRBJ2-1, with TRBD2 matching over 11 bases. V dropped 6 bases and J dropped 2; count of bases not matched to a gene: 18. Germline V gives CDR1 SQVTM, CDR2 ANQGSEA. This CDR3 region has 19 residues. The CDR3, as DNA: TGCAGCGTAGCCAGAAGGCTGGCCGGGACTAGCGGTCCCTACAATGAGCAGTTCTTC. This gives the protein CSVARRLAGTSGPYNEQFF.

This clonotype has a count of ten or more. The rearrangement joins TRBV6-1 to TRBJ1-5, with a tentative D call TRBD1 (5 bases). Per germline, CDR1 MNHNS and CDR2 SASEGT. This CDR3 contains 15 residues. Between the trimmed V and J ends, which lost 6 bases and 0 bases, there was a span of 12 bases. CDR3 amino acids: CASSPGRISNQPQHF. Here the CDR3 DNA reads TGTGCCAGCAGCCCGGGACGGATTAGCAATCAGCCCCAGCATTTT.

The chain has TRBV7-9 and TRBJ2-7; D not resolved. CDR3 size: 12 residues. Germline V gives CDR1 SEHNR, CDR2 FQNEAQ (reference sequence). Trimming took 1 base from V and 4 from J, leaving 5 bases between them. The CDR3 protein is CASSLDEYEQYF. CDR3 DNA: TGTGCCAGCAGCTTAGACGAGTACGAGCAGTACTTC.

CDR3 sequence: CASSSRLWGNTEAFF. The CDR3 nucleotides are TGTGCCAGCAGTTCCCGCCTTTGGGGGAACACTGAAGCTTTCTTT. The rearrangement joins TRBV12-3 or TRBV12-4 to TRBJ1-1; no reliable D call. The CDR3 extends over 15 amino acids. Trimming cost V 4 bases and J 1 base, with 13 bases left between them.

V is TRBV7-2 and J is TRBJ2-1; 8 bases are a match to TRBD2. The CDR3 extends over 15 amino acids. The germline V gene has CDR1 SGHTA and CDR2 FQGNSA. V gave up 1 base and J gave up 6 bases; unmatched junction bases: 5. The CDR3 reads CASSLDGLAINEQFF. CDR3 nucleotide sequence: TGTGCCAGCAGCTTAGATGGACTAGCTATCAATGAGCAGTTCTTC. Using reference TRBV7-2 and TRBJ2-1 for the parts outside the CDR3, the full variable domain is GAGVSQSPSNKVTEKGKDVELRCDPISGHTALYWYRQSLGQGLEFLIYFQGNSAPDKSGLPSDRFSAERTGGSVSTLTIQRTQQEDSAVYLCASSLDGLAINEQFFGPGTRLTVL.

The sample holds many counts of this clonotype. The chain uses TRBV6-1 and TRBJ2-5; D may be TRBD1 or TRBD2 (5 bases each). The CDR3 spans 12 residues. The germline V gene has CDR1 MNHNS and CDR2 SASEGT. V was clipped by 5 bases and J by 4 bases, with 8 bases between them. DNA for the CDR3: TGTGCCAGCAGTCGGGGCGGAGAGACCCAGTACTTC. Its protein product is CASSRGGETQYF.

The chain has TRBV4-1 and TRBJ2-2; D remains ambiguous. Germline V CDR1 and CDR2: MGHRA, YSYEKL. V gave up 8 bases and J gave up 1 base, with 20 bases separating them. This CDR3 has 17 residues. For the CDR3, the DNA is TGCGCCAGCGCCTTAAATTGGCGAGTTATGAACACCGGGGAGCTGTTTTTT. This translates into CASALNWRVMNTGELFF.

The CDR3 is CASSFKTSFFDDLGCTQYF. The CDR3 nucleotides read TGTGCCAGCAGTTTCAAGACTAGCTTTTTCGATGACTTGGGGTGTACGCAGTATTTT. The chain employs TRBV12-3 or TRBV12-4 and TRBJ2-3; 7 nucleotides agree with TRBD2. The CDR3 runs 19 residues. V trimming: 3 bases; J trimming: 8 bases; junction bases outside the gene matches: 23.

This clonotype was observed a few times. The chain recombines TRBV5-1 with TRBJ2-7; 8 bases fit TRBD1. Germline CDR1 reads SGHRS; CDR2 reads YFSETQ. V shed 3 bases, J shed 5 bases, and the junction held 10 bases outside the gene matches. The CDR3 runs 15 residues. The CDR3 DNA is TGCGCCAGCAGCTGGGGGTCTTCAGGGGGCAACGAGCAGTACTTC. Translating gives CASSWGSSGGNEQYF.

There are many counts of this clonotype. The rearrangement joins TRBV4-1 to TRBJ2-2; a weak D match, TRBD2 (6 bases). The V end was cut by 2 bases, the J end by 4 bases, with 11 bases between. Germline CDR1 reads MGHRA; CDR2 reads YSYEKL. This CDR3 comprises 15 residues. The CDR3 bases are TGCGCCAGCAGCCAAACTAGCAGCTTCACCGGGGAGCTGTTTTTT. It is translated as CASSQTSSFTGELFF.

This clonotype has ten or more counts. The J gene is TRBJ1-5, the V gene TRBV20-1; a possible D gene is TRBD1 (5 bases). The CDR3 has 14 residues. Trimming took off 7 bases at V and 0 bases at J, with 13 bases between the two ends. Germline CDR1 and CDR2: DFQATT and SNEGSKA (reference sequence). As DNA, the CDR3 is TGCAGTGGAGCGGACCAGGGTAGCAATCAGCCCCAGCATTTT. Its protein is CSGADQGSNQPQHF.

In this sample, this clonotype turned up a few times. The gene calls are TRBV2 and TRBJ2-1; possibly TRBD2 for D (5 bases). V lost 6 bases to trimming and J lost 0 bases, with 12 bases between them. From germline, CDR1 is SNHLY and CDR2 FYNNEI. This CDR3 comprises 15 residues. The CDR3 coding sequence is TGTGCCAGCAGGCGGAGGTTTAGCTCCTACAATGAGCAGTTCTTC. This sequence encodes CASRRRFSSYNEQFF.

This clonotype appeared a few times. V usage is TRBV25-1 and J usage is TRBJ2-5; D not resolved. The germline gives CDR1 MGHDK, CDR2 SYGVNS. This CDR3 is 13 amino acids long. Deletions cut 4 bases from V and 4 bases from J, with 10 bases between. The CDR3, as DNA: TGTGCCAGCAGTGTAAGGCACGGAGAGACCCAGTACTTC. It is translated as CASSVRHGETQYF.

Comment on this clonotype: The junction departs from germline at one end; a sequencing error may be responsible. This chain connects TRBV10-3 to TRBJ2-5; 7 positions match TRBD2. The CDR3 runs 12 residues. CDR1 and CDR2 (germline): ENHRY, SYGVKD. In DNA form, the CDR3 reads TGTGTCATCGGCGGGAGTCGGGAGACCCAGTACTTC. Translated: CVIGGSRETQYF.

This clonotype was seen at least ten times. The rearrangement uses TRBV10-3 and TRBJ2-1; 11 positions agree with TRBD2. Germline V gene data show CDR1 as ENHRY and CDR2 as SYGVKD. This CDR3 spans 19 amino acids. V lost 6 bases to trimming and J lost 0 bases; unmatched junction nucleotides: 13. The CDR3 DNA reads TGTGCCATCAGCACCGGGACTAGCGGTTTTTCCAGCTCCTACAATGAGCAGTTCTTC. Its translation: CAISTGTSGFSSSYNEQFF.

The CDR3 protein is CASSLGQTNQPQHF. The CDR3 nucleotides read TGTGCCAGCAGCCTAGGACAGACGAATCAGCCCCAGCATTTT. The chain combines TRBV7-8 with TRBJ1-5, with D perhaps TRBD1 (6 bases). This CDR3 comprises 14 residues. Trimming left V 5 bases short and J 4 bases short, with 12 bases between. CDR1 is SGHVS and CDR2 is FQNEAQ in the germline V gene.

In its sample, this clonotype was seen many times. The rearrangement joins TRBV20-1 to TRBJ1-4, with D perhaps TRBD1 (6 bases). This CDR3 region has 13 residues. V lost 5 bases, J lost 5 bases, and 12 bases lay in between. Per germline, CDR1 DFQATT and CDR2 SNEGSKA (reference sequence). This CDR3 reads CSALDRINEKLFF. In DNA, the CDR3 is TGCAGTGCTCTAGACAGGATAAATGAAAAACTGTTTTTT.

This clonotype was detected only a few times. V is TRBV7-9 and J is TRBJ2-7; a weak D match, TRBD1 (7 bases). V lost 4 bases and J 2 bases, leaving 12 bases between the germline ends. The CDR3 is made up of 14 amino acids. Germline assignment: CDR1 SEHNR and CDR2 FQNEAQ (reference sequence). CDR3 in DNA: TGTGCCAGCAGCTGGGGGGACAGTCCCTACGAGCAGTACTTC. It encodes CASSWGDSPYEQYF. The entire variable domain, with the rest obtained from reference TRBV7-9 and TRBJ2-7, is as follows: DTGVSQNPRHKITKRGQNVTFRCDPISEHNRLYWYRQTLGQGPEFLTYFQNEAQLEKSRLLSDRFSAERPKGSFSTLEIQRTEQGDSAMYLCASSWGDSPYEQYFGPGTRLTVT.

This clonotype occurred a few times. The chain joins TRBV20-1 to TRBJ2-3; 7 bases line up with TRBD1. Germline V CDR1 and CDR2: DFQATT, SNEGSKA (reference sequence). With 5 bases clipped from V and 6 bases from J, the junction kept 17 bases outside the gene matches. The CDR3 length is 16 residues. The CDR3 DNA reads TGCAGTGCTTCTCCTTGGAAGGGGGCGAGTTGGGATACGCAGTATTTT. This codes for CSASPWKGASWDTQYF.

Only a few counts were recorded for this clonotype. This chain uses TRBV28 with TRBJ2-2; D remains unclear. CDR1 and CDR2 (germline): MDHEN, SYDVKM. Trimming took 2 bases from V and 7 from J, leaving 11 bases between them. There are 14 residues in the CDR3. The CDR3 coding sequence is TGTGCCAGCAGTTTACTCCCCCTCGACGGGGAGCTGTTTTTT. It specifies CASSLLPLDGELFF.

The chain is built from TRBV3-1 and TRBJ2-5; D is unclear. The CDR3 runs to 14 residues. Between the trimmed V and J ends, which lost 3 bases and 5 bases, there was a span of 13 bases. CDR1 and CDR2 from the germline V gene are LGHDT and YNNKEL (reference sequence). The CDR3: CASSHYRDWETQYF. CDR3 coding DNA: TGTGCCAGCAGCCATTATCGAGATTGGGAGACCCAGTACTTC.

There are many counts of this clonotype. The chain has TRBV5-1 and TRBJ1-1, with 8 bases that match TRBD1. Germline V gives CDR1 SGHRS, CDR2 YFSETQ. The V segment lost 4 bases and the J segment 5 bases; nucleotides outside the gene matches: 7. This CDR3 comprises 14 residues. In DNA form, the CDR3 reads TGCGCCAGCAGCGTTACAGGGGGAGAAACTGAAGCTTTCTTT. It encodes CASSVTGGETEAFF. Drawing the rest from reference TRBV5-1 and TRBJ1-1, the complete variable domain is KAGVTQTPRYLIKTRGQQVTLSCSPISGHRSVSWYQQTPGQGLQFLFEYFSETQRNKGNFPGRFSGRQFSNSRSEMNVSTLELGDSALYLCASSVTGGETEAFFGQGTRLTVV.

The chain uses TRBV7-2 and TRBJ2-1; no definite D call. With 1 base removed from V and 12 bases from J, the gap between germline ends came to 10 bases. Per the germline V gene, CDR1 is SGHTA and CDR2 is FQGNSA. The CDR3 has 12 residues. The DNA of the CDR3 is TGTGCCAGCAGCTTAGATGCGATATGGCAGTTCTTC. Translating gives CASSLDAIWQFF.

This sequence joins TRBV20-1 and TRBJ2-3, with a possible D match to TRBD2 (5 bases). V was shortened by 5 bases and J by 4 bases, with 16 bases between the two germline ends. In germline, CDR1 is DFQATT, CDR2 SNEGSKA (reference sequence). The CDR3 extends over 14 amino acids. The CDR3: CSAWTPPRPDTQYF. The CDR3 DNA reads TGCAGTGCTTGGACTCCCCCCAGGCCAGATACGCAGTATTTT.

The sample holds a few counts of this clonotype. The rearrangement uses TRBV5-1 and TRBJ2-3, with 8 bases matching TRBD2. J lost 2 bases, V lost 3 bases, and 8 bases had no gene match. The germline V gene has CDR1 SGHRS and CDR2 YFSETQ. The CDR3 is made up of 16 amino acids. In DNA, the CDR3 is TGCGCCAGCAGCTCCCGGGTAGCGGGGAACACAGATACGCAGTATTTT. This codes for CASSSRVAGNTDTQYF.

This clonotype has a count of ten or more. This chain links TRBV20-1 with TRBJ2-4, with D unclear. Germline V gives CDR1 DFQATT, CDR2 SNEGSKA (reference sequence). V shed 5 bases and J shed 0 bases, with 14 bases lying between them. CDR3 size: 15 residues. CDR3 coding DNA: TGCAGTGCTGCGGCTTGGATAAAAGCCAAAAACATTCAGTACTTC. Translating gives CSAAAWIKAKNIQYF.

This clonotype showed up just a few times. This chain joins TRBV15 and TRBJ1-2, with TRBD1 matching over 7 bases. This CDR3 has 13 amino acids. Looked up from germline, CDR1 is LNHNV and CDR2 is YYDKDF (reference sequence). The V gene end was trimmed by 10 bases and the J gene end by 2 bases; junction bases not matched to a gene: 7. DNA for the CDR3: TGTGCCATCTCTAGGGGGCAGAACTATGGCTACACCTTC. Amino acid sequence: CAISRGQNYGYTF.

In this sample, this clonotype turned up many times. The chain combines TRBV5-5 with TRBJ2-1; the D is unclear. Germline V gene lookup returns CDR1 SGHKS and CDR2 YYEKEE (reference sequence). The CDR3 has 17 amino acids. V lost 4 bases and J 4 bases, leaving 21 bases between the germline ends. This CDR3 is CASSHLAASVRYNEQFF. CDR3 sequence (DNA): TGTGCCAGCAGCCATTTGGCTGCTTCGGTCAGATACAATGAGCAGTTCTTC.